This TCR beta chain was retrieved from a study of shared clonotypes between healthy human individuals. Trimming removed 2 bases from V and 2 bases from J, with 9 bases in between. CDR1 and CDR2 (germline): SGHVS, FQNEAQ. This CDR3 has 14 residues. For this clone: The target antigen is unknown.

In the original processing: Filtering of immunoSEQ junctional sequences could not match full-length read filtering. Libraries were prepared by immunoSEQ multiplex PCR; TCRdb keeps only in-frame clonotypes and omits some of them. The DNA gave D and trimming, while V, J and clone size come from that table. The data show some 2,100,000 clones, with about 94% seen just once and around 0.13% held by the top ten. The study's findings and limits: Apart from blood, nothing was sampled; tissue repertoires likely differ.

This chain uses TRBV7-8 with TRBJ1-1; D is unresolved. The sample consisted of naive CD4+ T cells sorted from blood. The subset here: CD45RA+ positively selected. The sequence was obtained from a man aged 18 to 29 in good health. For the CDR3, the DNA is TGTGCCAGCAGCTTACCCAGTGCAAACACTGAAGCTTTCTTT. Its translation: CASSLPSANTEAFF. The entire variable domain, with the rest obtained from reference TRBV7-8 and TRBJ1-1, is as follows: GAGVSQSPRYKVAKRGQDVALRCDPISGHVSLFWYQQALGQGPEFLTYFQNEAQLDKSGLPSDRFFAERPEGSVSTLKIQRTQQEDSAVYLCASSLPSANTEAFFGQGTRLTVV.